This T cell receptor (beta chain) was found in a study of shared clonotypes between healthy human individuals. The germline CDR1 and CDR2 sequences are ENHRY and SYGVKD. The CDR3 contains 12 residues. With 2 bases removed from V and 6 bases from J, the gap between germline ends came to 8 bases. CD45RO-negative, CCR7-positively selected cells formed the naive CD8 fraction, excluding terminally differentiated effector memory CD45RA+ cells. At deep level, the assay was performed. Using immunoSEQ multiplex PCR, the repertoire was profiled, and TCRdb retains in-frame clones only, with some absent. The sample shows about 1.9 million clones, over 85% of them seen only once.

The TCR sequence derives from a man younger than 35 in good health. Some clones in this sample may be carry-over from other donors' samples. The chain links TRBV10-3 to TRBJ2-7; D ambiguous. Sequenced: naive CD8+ T cells from PBMCs. The chain's CDR3 is CAISEGFPEQYF. CDR3 bases: TGTGCCATCAGTGAGGGTTTTCCCGAGCAGTACTTC.